The text below deals with one T cell receptor beta chain. There is no known antigen for this receptor. The input lacks base qualities; no much larger clone sits a single base away. At the junction V is shortened by 7 bases and J by 8 bases, with 14 bases in between. The germline V gene yields SNHLY for CDR1 and FYNNEI for CDR2. The CDR3 contains 12 residues, cysteine and phenylalanine counted. The DNA shown is the 36-base CDR3, in frame from base 1. The sample is drawn from a study of siplizumab effects on memory and regulatory T cells (dated by TCRdb to about 2019). The study in broad terms: The study examined how the anti-CD2 antibody siplizumab affects alloreactive T-cell subsets in allogeneic mixed lymphocyte reactions built from human PBMCs.

Sorted unstimulated T cells and proliferating T cells recovered from mixed lymphocyte reactions were subjected to TCRbeta CDR3 sequencing. Fresh whole blood from around 11 HLA-typed healthy donors was used to isolate PBMCs. Results and caveats for the whole study, not just this receptor: Roughly 75-97% of proliferating CD4+ or CD8+ clones could not be assigned a naive or memory phenotype. Compared with memory T cells, unstimulated naive T cells appeared more diverse, and naive cells seemed to make a substantial contribution to the alloresponse. Among mappable alloreactive CD4+ clones, an average Treg-derived fraction of over 60% was observed with siplizumab, compared with 25% to 30% in control reactions. The cumulative frequency of alloreactive sequences traceable to unstimulated CD4+ memory T cells was significantly reduced by siplizumab. Whether proliferating Tregs from siplizumab cultures actually had suppressive function was not functionally confirmed. Sequences below about 10^-5 frequency were poorly captured, so only a minor fraction of alloreactive clones could be mapped to unstimulated subsets.

Libraries were made using the immunoSEQ multiplex PCR assay. Around 100,000 TCR templates per sample were assayed by the deep sequencing platform. Genomic DNA extracted from sorted T cells was used for TCRbeta CDR3 sequencing. Concerning the study's data processing: Clonal analysis of TCRbeta CDR3 data was done in the R programming language. Alloreactive CD4+ and CD8+ clones were identified by comparing unstimulated samples to CFSE-low samples taken after the reaction. Regulatory or non-regulatory origin was assigned to alloreactive CD4+ clones by matching of sequences to sorted unstimulated Treg and non-Treg repertoires. This immuneACCESS table, as held by TCRdb, lists in-frame sequences with V and J called but not all clones. Of the missing ones, under half trace to an unresolved V gene in checked studies; the others have no known cause. V, J and clone size are taken as reported in that table, and D and trimming were inferred from the DNA itself. For this sample there are over 70,000 clones; 95% appear just once. Jointly, the top ten make up approximately 18% of the sample.

Recombination linked TRBV2 to TRBJ1-1, with the D gene not clear enough to name. The source material was CD8+ T cells sorted from blood. This TCR derives from a human donor in good health. The CDR3 has the sequence CASTDSGGEAFF. The sequenced DNA: TGTGCCAGCACCGACTCGGGCGGAGAAGCTTTCTTT. The CDR3, completed at both ends by the reference TRBV2 and TRBJ1-1 genes, gives the full variable domain EPEVTQTPSHQVTQMGQEVILRCVPISNHLYFYWYRQILGQKVEFLVSFYNNEISEKSEIFDDQFSVERPDGSNFTLKIRSTKLEDSAMYFCASTDSGGEAFFGQGTRLTVV.